A single TCR beta chain is shown here with its context. The TCR library protocol attached unique molecular identifiers to the individual cDNA molecules. Each CDR3 protein gets one entry after TCRdb re-called the 5' RACE reads with MiXCR. The sample includes 50,000 to 80,000 distinct CDR3 sequences, less than 5% of them seen just once. V gave up 3 bases and J gave up 7 bases, with 13 bases separating them. CDR1 and CDR2 from the germline V gene are MRHNA and SNTAGT. The CDR3 is 14 amino acids. The sample comes from a study of early T cells in non-severe SARS-CoV-2 infection. Study background: Sequencing of unsorted whole blood was done on bulk RNA, leaving chains unpaired.

Sample: whole blood. This chain links TRBV6-4 with TRBJ2-1; TRBD1 is a possible D gene (6 bases). The TCR sequence derives from an adult who was a healthcare worker with PCR-confirmed SARS-CoV-2 infection or an uninfected control (not recorded which). CDR3 nucleotide sequence: TGTGCCAGCAGTGAACAGGGTGGCGAAAATGAGCAGTTCTTC. This gives the protein CASSEQGGENEQFF.